A selection of T cell receptor beta chains follows, all from one sample in a study of blood T cell repertoires in COVID-19. The table came from immunoSEQ multiplex PCR; TCRdb's copy has only in-frame clones and leaves some out. The sample lists tens of thousands of clones; about 80% were seen once. Sequencing was carried out using peripheral blood. The receptors were sampled from a human donor in a cohort sampled during active COVID-19. CDR3s include the opening cysteine and the closing phenylalanine or tryptophan. The D gene is left open where the match is weak. Size values are once, few and many counts, or a class for expanded clones, and some rows have none.

cdr3_aa cdr3_nt d_call clone_size j_call v_call
CASSEIGGGADTQYF TGTGCCAGCAGCGAGATTGGGGGAGGAGCAGATACGCAGTATTTT NA NA TRBJ2-3 TRBV9
CASSIAVTGLGSPLHF TGTGCCAGTAGTATCGCCGTGACAGGGTTGGGATCACCCCTCCACTTT TRBD1 NA TRBJ1-6 TRBV19
CASILDGGKQFF TGTGCCAGCATCCTCGACGGGGGTAAGCAGTTCTTC NA NA TRBJ2-1 TRBV2
CASSARAGGQETQYF TGTGCCAGCAGCGCGAGAGCGGGGGGGCAAGAGACCCAGTACTTC TRBD2 NA TRBJ2-5 TRBV9
CASSQDRRQPQHF TGCGCCAGCAGCCAAGATCGGCGGCAGCCCCAGCATTTT NA NA TRBJ1-5 TRBV4-3
CASTRGGGRRVGTEAFF TGTGCCAGCACCCGGGGAGGGGGGCGTCGGGTTGGCACTGAAGCTTTCTTT NA NA TRBJ1-1 TRBV27
CASSLGLAGVEQFF TGTGCCAGCAGCCTGGGACTAGCGGGGGTCGAGCAGTTCTTC TRBD2 NA TRBJ2-1 TRBV7-2
CASMDGDGKGYTF TGTGCCAGCATGGACGGCGACGGGAAGGGCTACACCTTC NA NA TRBJ1-2 TRBV27
CASSSSLGGRGGRDTQYF TGTGCCAGCAGCTCCTCCCTCGGCGGGCGGGGGGGTAGAGATACGCAGTATTTT TRBD2 NA TRBJ2-3 TRBV7-2
CASSISQGTTSTDTQYF TGTGCCAGTAGTATTTCCCAGGGCACCACAAGCACAGATACGCAGTATTTT NA NA TRBJ2-3 TRBV19
CASSVGAVGSYNEQFF TGTGCCAGCAGCGTAGGGGCCGTGGGCTCCTACAATGAGCAGTTCTTC NA NA TRBJ2-1 TRBV5-8
CATSRGSISGANVLTF TGTGCCACCAGCAGAGGTAGTATCTCTGGGGCCAACGTCCTGACTTTC NA NA TRBJ2-6 TRBV15
CASSQDWRGYTF TGTGCCAGCAGCCAAGATTGGAGGGGCTACACCTTC NA NA TRBJ1-2 TRBV3-1/TRBV3-2
CSVGGTPGQGSGNTIYF TGCAGCGTTGGAGGCACACCGGGACAGGGGTCTGGAAACACCATATATTTT TRBD1 many TRBJ1-3 TRBV29-1
CAWSMRETQYF TGTGCCTGGAGTATGCGGGAGACCCAGTACTTC NA NA TRBJ2-5 TRBV30
CASSELAANTGELFF TGTGCCAGCAGTGAACTAGCGGCGAACACCGGGGAGCTGTTTTTT TRBD2 NA TRBJ2-2 TRBV2
CASSLVGTDTQYF TGTGCCAGCAGCTTAGTAGGCACAGATACGCAGTATTTT NA NA TRBJ2-3 TRBV7-9
CASSLLTSGFADTQYF TGTGCCAGCAGCTTATTAACTAGCGGGTTCGCAGATACGCAGTATTTT TRBD2 NA TRBJ2-3 TRBV11-2
CASSLEGGSADTQYF TGTGCCAGCAGCTTAGAAGGCGGGAGTGCAGATACGCAGTATTTT TRBD2 NA TRBJ2-3 TRBV7-8
CASGLGTANSPLHF TGTGCTAGTGGTCTCGGGACAGCAAATTCACCCCTCCACTTT TRBD1 once TRBJ1-6 TRBV12-5
CSVNVLGDTQYF TGCAGCGTTAACGTACTAGGGGATACGCAGTATTTT NA NA TRBJ2-3 TRBV29-1
CATSDGRAGVNTEAFF TGTGCCACCAGTGACGGGAGGGCGGGGGTGAACACTGAAGCTTTCTTT NA NA TRBJ1-1 TRBV24-1